This T cell receptor beta chain was retrieved from a study of blood T cells in healthy people across ages (dated by TCRdb to the mid-2010s). Broadly, across the study: In model experiments, template switching captured roughly one uniquely barcoded TCR beta cDNA molecule for every two T cells. For two donors (one aged 18 to 29 and one aged 80 or older), the study analyzed two additional independent replicas of 1 million unique cDNA reads from the same blood draw. To avoid experimental bias, donors of different ages were randomly spread across the sequencing lanes. The donors were split into four age groups: young (average about 16 years), middle-aged (39), aged (approximately 59) and long-lived (over 80). Using deep sequencing normalized with unique cDNA molecular identifiers, the study measured how TCR beta repertoire diversity changes with age.

This clonotype was seen only a few times. Its antigen remains undetermined. Base-call qualities are not available, and no considerably larger clone is one nucleotide away. V and J are truncated by 3 bases and 10 bases respectively, leaving an intervening sequence of 16 bases. The germline V gene sets CDR1 to ENHRY and CDR2 to SYGVKD. From cysteine to phenylalanine, the CDR3 is 14 amino acids long. The retained sequence is limited to the CDR3, 42 bases, with the frame set at the first base. The roughly 38 donors, aged about 6 to 100 years, were systemically healthy Caucasian individuals from Russia. Around 10 milliliters of peripheral blood were collected from each donor into EDTA-treated Vacutainer tubes. Ficoll-Paque density-gradient centrifugation was used to isolate PBMCs, with at least 7 million obtained per sample. Total RNA was extracted from PBMCs with Trizol reagent, with at least 6 micrograms obtained per sample. For every donor, an aliquot of PBMCs went through flow cytometry to measure the percentages of naive CD45RAhigh/CD27high T cells.

The study at large found these results: As age increased, observed TCR beta diversity per million T cells dropped in a roughly linear way, and a significant reduction was already evident by age 40. The CMV infection status of donors was not known, potentially confounding age-related changes in expanded clonotypes. Estimates of total diversity based on one million sequenced T cells were regarded as lower bounds and as underestimates. There was a strong correlation between observed TCR beta diversity and the percentage of naive T cells measured by flow cytometry. Compared with the aged group, the long-lived group had more naive CD4+ T cells, fewer expanded clones and increased TCR diversity, suggesting age selection. Because profiling used bulk unsorted PBMCs, naive and antigen-experienced compartments could not be compared conclusively.

The method was 5' RACE. The instrument given in TCRdb is Illumina HiSeq 2500. A second PCR of about 7 to 12 cycles was run with a J-beta primer mix and a sample-barcoded 5' primer. Each TCR beta cDNA molecule received a unique molecular identifier from a template-switch 5' adaptor carrying 12 random nucleotides. Each sample yielded at least 2.5 million CDR3-containing paired-end reads. First-strand cDNA was synthesized from all RNA with the Mint cDNA synthesis kit, primed by a TRBC-specific oligonucleotide. All cDNA was treated with uracil-DNA glycosylase and then went through a first 18-cycle PCR with the universal primers M1SS and BC2_uni_R. The authors processed their data as follows. For normalization, 1 million high-quality reads were randomly selected from each sample, with every read carrying a distinct molecular identifier. Reads sharing molecular identifiers were discarded rather than binned into consensus sequences. MiTCR, run with a Q25 quality threshold and the strictest error-elimination algorithm, handled CDR3 identification, clonotype clustering and error correction. A nonparametric unseen species model using Euler transformation provided a lower-bound estimate of total TCR beta diversity. TCRdb applied fastp at Q25 and MiXCR to the public reads, then kept only in-frame beta chains. Merged by CDR3 protein, the rows form single entries marked with the most common genes and DNA. TCRdb assigned the V and J calls; the authors' analysis was not used. The sample table lists about 1,400,000 distinct CDR3 sequences, roughly 64% of them with a count of one. The top ten clones comprise over 6.5% of the sample.

The V and J genes are TRBV10-3 and TRBJ2-1, with the D gene not clear enough to name. This receptor was identified in a man younger than 35 in good health. Sample: blood. The CDR3 has the sequence CAISEPTVLGEQFF. The nucleotide sequence reads TGTGCCATCAGTGAACCAACAGTCCTCGGGGAGCAGTTCTTC.